The rows below give T cell receptor beta chains drawn from one sample of a study of CD8+CD57+ T cells in acquired aplastic anemia. TCRdb re-called the reads through MiXCR, storing one row per CDR3 protein. The table lists more than 150,000 distinct CDR3 sequences, less than 60% of them singletons. The sample comprised sorted CD4+, CD8+, or CD8+CD57+ T cells (not recorded which) from PBMCs. The receptor set was obtained from a human donor with aplastic anemia. CDR3s include the opening cysteine and the closing phenylalanine or tryptophan. A D gene is named only where the DNA matches it firmly. The size field is filled for only some rows; it gives once, few, many or a size class.

cdr3_nt: TGTGCCAGTAGTATTCAGGGGGCGTGGAACACCTTC
cdr3_aa: CASSIQGAWNTF
j_call: TRBJ1-2
v_call: TRBV19
d_call: TRBD1
clone_size: -

cdr3_nt: TGCGCCAGCAGCTTGAGGTTACAGGGGCTAAGCACAGATACGCAGTATTTT
cdr3_aa: CASSLRLQGLSTDTQYF
j_call: TRBJ2-3
v_call: TRBV5-1
d_call: TRBD1
clone_size: -

cdr3_nt: TGCAGTGCTAGAGGGCACAGGGGGCGACCGTCCTACGAGCAGTACTTC
cdr3_aa: CSARGHRGRPSYEQYF
j_call: TRBJ2-7
v_call: TRBV20-1
d_call: TRBD1
clone_size: few

cdr3_nt: TGTGCCAGCAGCCCACGAAGCGGGAGAGGCGACAATGAGCAGTTCTTC
cdr3_aa: CASSPRSGRGDNEQFF
j_call: TRBJ2-1
v_call: TRBV5-4
d_call: TRBD2
clone_size: many

cdr3_nt: TGCAGTGCCTTCCAGGGGAATCAGCCCCAGCATTTT
cdr3_aa: CSAFQGNQPQHF
j_call: TRBJ1-5
v_call: TRBV20-1
d_call: -
clone_size: -

cdr3_nt: TGTGCCAGTACAATAAACCCGGCCTCGAGTCGCACAGGTACGCAGTATTTT
cdr3_aa: CASTINPASSRTGTQYF
j_call: TRBJ2-3
v_call: TRBV19
d_call: -
clone_size: -

cdr3_nt: TGTGCCACCAGTGACGCCGCCAGGAGGGTCTACACCTTC
cdr3_aa: CATSDAARRVYTF
j_call: TRBJ1-2
v_call: TRBV24-1
d_call: -
clone_size: -

cdr3_nt: TGTGCCAGCAGCTTAGAATCCGGACAGACCTACGAGCAGTACTTC
cdr3_aa: CASSLESGQTYEQYF
j_call: TRBJ2-7
v_call: TRBV11-2
d_call: -
clone_size: many

cdr3_nt: TGTGCCAGCAGTTACTCGGGGGGCTCCTACAATGAGCAGTTCTTC
cdr3_aa: CASSYSGGSYNEQFF
j_call: TRBJ2-1
v_call: TRBV6-5
d_call: -
clone_size: few

cdr3_nt: TGTGCCATCAGTGGGATGGCAGATACGCAGTATTTT
cdr3_aa: CAISGMADTQYF
j_call: TRBJ2-3
v_call: TRBV10-3
d_call: -
clone_size: few

cdr3_nt: TGTGCCAGCAGCGTAGGCGGGAACCAACAAGAGACCCAGTACTTC
cdr3_aa: CASSVGGNQQETQYF
j_call: TRBJ2-5
v_call: TRBV9
d_call: -
clone_size: -

cdr3_nt: TGCGCCAGCAGCTTGTCGCCAGGGGGAGGTGAGCAGTACTTC
cdr3_aa: CASSLSPGGGEQYF
j_call: TRBJ2-7
v_call: TRBV5-1
d_call: -
clone_size: -

cdr3_nt: TGTGCCACCGCCGGACACCAGAACACCGGGGAGCTGTTTTTT
cdr3_aa: CATAGHQNTGELFF
j_call: TRBJ2-2
v_call: TRBV24-1
d_call: -
clone_size: few

cdr3_nt: TGCAGTGCCAGTTTGACAGCGGGCACAGATACGCAGTATTTT
cdr3_aa: CSASLTAGTDTQYF
j_call: TRBJ2-3
v_call: TRBV20-1
d_call: -
clone_size: few

cdr3_nt: TGTGCCAGCAGCCCTCCCTTCCGAGCGGGAGCAGATACGCAGTATTTT
cdr3_aa: CASSPPFRAGADTQYF
j_call: TRBJ2-3
v_call: TRBV2
d_call: TRBD2
clone_size: many

cdr3_nt: TGTGCCAGCAGCCAACAGGGGGCGAACACTGAAGCTTTCTTT
cdr3_aa: CASSQQGANTEAFF
j_call: TRBJ1-1
v_call: TRBV5-4
d_call: TRBD1
clone_size: many

cdr3_nt: TGTGCCACCAGTGACTCACAGGGGGCTTTGGATGGCTACACCTTC
cdr3_aa: CATSDSQGALDGYTF
j_call: TRBJ1-2
v_call: TRBV24-1
d_call: TRBD1
clone_size: -

cdr3_nt: TGTGCCAGAGGACAGGGGCAGGGGGAGCAGTACTTC
cdr3_aa: CARGQGQGEQYF
j_call: TRBJ2-7
v_call: TRBV2
d_call: TRBD1
clone_size: many

cdr3_nt: TGCGCCAGCAGCTTGGAACTGATCACTGAAGCTTTCTTT
cdr3_aa: CASSLELITEAFF
j_call: TRBJ1-1
v_call: TRBV5-1
d_call: -
clone_size: few

cdr3_nt: TGTGCCAGCGGGGGGGACAACAATGAGCAGTTCTTC
cdr3_aa: CASGGDNNEQFF
j_call: TRBJ2-1
v_call: TRBV6-4
d_call: -
clone_size: -

cdr3_nt: TGTGCCATCGGAGGGATTTTGAACACTGAAGCTTTCTTT
cdr3_aa: CAIGGILNTEAFF
j_call: TRBJ1-1
v_call: TRBV15
d_call: -
clone_size: -

cdr3_nt: TGTGCCAGCAGCTTAGGGGTCCGGTTGGGAGCTTTCTTT
cdr3_aa: CASSLGVRLGAFF
j_call: TRBJ1-1
v_call: TRBV7-2
d_call: -
clone_size: many

cdr3_nt: TGTGCCAGCAGCTTCGGTGGGAGGACTGACGAGCAGTACTTC
cdr3_aa: CASSFGGRTDEQYF
j_call: TRBJ2-7
v_call: TRBV7-9
d_call: -
clone_size: -

cdr3_nt: TGTGCCAGCAGCTTAATCCAGGGGACTGGCTACACCTTC
cdr3_aa: CASSLIQGTGYTF
j_call: TRBJ1-2
v_call: TRBV7-6
d_call: -
clone_size: once

cdr3_nt: TGTGCCAGTGGGGACAGGGGAGTCCACGAGCAGTACTTC
cdr3_aa: CASGDRGVHEQYF
j_call: TRBJ2-7
v_call: TRBV19
d_call: TRBD1
clone_size: once

cdr3_nt: TGCAGCGTCGGACAGGTCTCTGGGGCCAACGTCCTGACTTTC
cdr3_aa: CSVGQVSGANVLTF
j_call: TRBJ2-6
v_call: TRBV29-1
d_call: TRBD1
clone_size: few

cdr3_nt: TGCGCCAGCAGCCCCCGGACAGGGACCGAGCAGTACTTC
cdr3_aa: CASSPRTGTEQYF
j_call: TRBJ2-7
v_call: TRBV5-1
d_call: TRBD1
clone_size: once

cdr3_nt: TGCAGTGCTAGGTATCGGACTGAAGCTTTCTTT
cdr3_aa: CSARYRTEAFF
j_call: TRBJ1-1
v_call: TRBV20-1
d_call: -
clone_size: many

cdr3_nt: TGCAGTGCTAGGTTGGGGGTCAGGGACTATGGCTACACCTTC
cdr3_aa: CSARLGVRDYGYTF
j_call: TRBJ1-2
v_call: TRBV20-1
d_call: -
clone_size: many

cdr3_nt: TGTGCCAGCAGCCAAGGGGAGACAGCCTACAATGAGCAGTTCTTC
cdr3_aa: CASSQGETAYNEQFF
j_call: TRBJ2-1
v_call: TRBV25-1
d_call: -
clone_size: -

cdr3_nt: TGTGCCAGCAGCCCCGGCAGGGGAGTGGAGACCCAGTACTTC
cdr3_aa: CASSPGRGVETQYF
j_call: TRBJ2-5
v_call: TRBV5-6
d_call: -
clone_size: -

cdr3_nt: TGTGCCAGCAGCTTAATCCTGGTCGGGAACACTGAAGCTTTCTTT
cdr3_aa: CASSLILVGNTEAFF
j_call: TRBJ1-1
v_call: TRBV7-3
d_call: -
clone_size: -